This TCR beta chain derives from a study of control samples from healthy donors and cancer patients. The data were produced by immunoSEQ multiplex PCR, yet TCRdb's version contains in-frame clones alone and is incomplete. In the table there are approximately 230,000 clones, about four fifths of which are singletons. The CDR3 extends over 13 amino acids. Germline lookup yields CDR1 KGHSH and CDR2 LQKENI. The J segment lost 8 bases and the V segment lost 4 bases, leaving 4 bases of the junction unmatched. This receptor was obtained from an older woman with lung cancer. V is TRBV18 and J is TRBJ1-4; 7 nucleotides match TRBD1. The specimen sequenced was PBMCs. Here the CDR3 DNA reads TGTGCCAGCTCACAGGGGGCGAGGGAAAAACTGTTTTTT. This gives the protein CASSQGAREKLFF.